This TCR beta chain was sequenced for a study of cytomegalovirus exposure and HLA in healthy donors. Study conclusions and caveats: Investigators reported 150 to 200 TCR beta chains as tied to cytomegalovirus. Analyzed later, association rates of TCRs varied across HLA loci, with DRB1 most and HLA-C fewest. CMV serostatus was the only immune exposure information that was available.

Details on this clone: The antigen is undetermined.

PCR involved 60 Vbeta and 13 Jbeta primers. The repertoire was sequenced with immunoSEQ multiplex PCR; TCRdb's copy has only in-frame clones and lacks some. The sample lists around 170,000 clones; 65% to 80% were seen once. V dropped 4 bases and J dropped 3 bases, with 7 bases sitting between them. CDR1 and CDR2 (germline): SGHNT, YENEEA. CDR3 length: 13 amino acids. The sequence was obtained from a woman aged 40 to 50 in good health and CMV-seronegative. Material for sequencing was PBMCs. The V gene is TRBV11-3, the J gene TRBJ2-1, with unresolved D. CDR3 residues: CASSYASYNEQFF. DNA of the CDR3: TGTGCCAGCAGCTATGCTAGCTACAATGAGCAGTTCTTC.